This T cell receptor (beta chain) was obtained from a study of blood T cell repertoires in COVID-19. Study at large: Samples of COVID-19 (acute and convalescent) were obtained from the United States, Italy and Spain.

This clone was observed once. The CDR3 consists of 13 residues. Germline V CDR1 and CDR2: SGHDT, YYEEEE. Between the trimmed V and J ends, which lost 4 bases and 8 bases, there was a span of 15 bases. Assay used: immunoSEQ multiplex PCR; TCRdb lists only in-frame clones, some missing. Of tens of thousands of clones detected, approximately 84% appear once; the ten largest clones hold approximately 2.4%. The receptor was derived from a man aged 50 to 60 with acute or convalescent COVID-19. The sequenced sample was peripheral blood. This rearrangement joins TRBV5-6 to TRBJ1-2; D remains ambiguous. This CDR3 reads CASSRDRNRGYTF. DNA of the CDR3: TGTGCCAGCAGCCGAGATCGAAACCGCGGCTACACCTTC. Supplemented by reference TRBV5-6 and TRBJ1-2, the full variable domain reads DAGVTQSPTHLIKTRGQQVTLRCSPKSGHDTVSWYQQALGQGPQFIFQYYEEEERQRGNFPDRFSGHQFPNYSSELNVNALLLGDSALYLCASSRDRNRGYTFGSGTRLTVV.